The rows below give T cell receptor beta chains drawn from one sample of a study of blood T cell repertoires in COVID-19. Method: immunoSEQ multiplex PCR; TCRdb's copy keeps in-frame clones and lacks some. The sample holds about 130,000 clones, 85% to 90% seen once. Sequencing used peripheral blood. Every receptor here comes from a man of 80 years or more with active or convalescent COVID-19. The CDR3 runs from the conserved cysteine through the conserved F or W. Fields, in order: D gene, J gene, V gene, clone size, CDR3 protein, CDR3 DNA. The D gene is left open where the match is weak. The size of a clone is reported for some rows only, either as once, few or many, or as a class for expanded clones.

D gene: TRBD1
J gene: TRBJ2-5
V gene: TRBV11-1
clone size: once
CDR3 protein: CASSFGTGAYETQYF
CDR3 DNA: TGTGCCAGCAGCTTCGGGACAGGGGCGTATGAGACCCAGTACTTC

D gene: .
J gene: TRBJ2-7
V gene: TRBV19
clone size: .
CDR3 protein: CASSMALANKYEQYF
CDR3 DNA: TGTGCCAGTAGTATGGCCCTAGCGAATAAGTACGAGCAGTACTTC

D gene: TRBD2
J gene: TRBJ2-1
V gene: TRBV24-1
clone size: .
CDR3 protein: CATSDLKGTSGRIFNEQFF
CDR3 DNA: TGTGCCACCAGTGACCTAAAGGGGACTAGCGGGAGGATTTTCAATGAGCAGTTCTTC

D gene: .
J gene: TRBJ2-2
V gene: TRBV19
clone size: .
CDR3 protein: CASSIHGNTGELFF
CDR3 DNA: TGTGCCAGTAGTATCCACGGGAACACCGGGGAGCTGTTTTTT

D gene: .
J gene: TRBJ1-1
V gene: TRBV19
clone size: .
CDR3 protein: CASSANLETEAFF
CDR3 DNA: TGTGCCAGTAGTGCTAATTTGGAGACTGAAGCTTTCTTT

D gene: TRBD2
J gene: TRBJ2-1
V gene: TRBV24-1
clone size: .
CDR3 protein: CATSDLSSGRKVNEQFF
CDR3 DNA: TGTGCCACCAGTGATTTGTCTAGCGGGAGGAAGGTCAATGAGCAGTTCTTC

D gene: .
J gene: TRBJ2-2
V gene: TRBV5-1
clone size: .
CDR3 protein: CASSPDSNTGELFF
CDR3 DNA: TGCGCCAGCAGCCCGGACTCGAACACCGGGGAGCTGTTTTTT

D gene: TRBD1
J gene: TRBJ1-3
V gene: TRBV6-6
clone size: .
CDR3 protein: CASSYAPTGSGNTIYF
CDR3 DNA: TGTGCCAGCAGTTACGCCCCGACAGGGTCTGGAAACACCATATATTTT

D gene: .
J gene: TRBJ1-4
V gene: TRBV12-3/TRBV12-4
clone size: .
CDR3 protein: CASSFQEKLFF
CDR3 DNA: TGTGCCAGCAGTTTTCAAGAAAAACTGTTTTTT

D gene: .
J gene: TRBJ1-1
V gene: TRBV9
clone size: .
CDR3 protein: CASSIGGFTMDEAFF
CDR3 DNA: TGTGCCAGCAGCATAGGCGGATTCACCATGGATGAAGCTTTCTTT

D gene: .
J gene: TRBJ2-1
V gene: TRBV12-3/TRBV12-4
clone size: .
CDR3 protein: CASSSLAGGEQFF
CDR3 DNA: TGTGCCAGCAGCAGCCTAGCTGGCGGCGAGCAGTTCTTC